This TCR beta chain was identified during a study of blood T cell repertoires in COVID-19. Study as a whole: Acute and convalescent COVID-19 specimens originated in the United States, Italy and Spain.

V lost 2 bases to trimming and J lost 3 bases, with 7 bases between them. The germline V gene encodes CDR1 KGHSH and CDR2 LQKENI. The CDR3 extends over 13 amino acids. Per the original data handling: Estimated nucleated cell counts came from reference gene primer amplification. Method: immunoSEQ multiplex PCR; TCRdb's copy keeps in-frame clones and lacks some. The V and J calls and clone size come from that table; D and trimming were worked out from the DNA. This sample has 25,000 to 30,000 clones, with 65% to 85% found just once. V usage is TRBV18 and J usage is TRBJ1-2, with unresolved D. Sequencing used peripheral blood. This sequence was found in an older woman with acute or convalescent COVID-19. The CDR3 sequence: CASSPSTDYGYTF. CDR3 DNA: TGTGCCAGCTCACCATCGACTGACTATGGCTACACCTTC.